These 17 T cell receptor beta chains came from one sample sequenced in a study of blood T cell repertoires in COVID-19. TCRdb's copy holds only in-frame clones and misses some; the assay was immunoSEQ multiplex PCR. The table lists about 81,000 clones, roughly 88% of them singletons. Sequencing was carried out using peripheral blood. The receptors shown here come from a human donor in a cohort sampled during active COVID-19.

The rearrangement uses TRBV27 and TRBJ2-1; 10 positions match TRBD2. Unmatched junction bases numbered 8, after V lost 8 bases and J lost 4 bases. There are 15 residues in the CDR3. In germline, CDR1 is MNHEY, CDR2 SMNVEV (reference sequence). The CDR3 here is CASGKLAGNYNEQFF. CDR3 bases: TGTGCCAGCGGAAAACTAGCGGGGAATTACAATGAGCAGTTCTTC.

V is TRBV5-6 and J is TRBJ2-1, with D possibly being TRBD2 (5 bases). Germline CDR1 is SGHDT and CDR2 is YYEEEE. The CDR3 sequence is 17 residues long. The V gene lost 3 bases and the J gene lost 3 bases, with 19 bases spanning the gap. For the CDR3, the DNA is TGTGCCAGCAGCTCTAGCAGAGGGAACGGACTCTACAATGAGCAGTTCTTC. It encodes CASSSSRGNGLYNEQFF.

This clone came up once. V usage is TRBV5-1 and J usage is TRBJ2-1, with D perhaps matching TRBD2 (5 bases). V gave up 6 bases and J gave up 4 bases, with 17 bases separating them. Germline V gene sequence: CDR1 SGHRS, CDR2 YFSETQ. CDR3 length: 15 amino acids. The CDR3, as DNA: TGCGCCAGCACCCCTTTGGGTAGCGAGTACAATGAGCAGTTCTTC. Its protein is CASTPLGSEYNEQFF.

J is TRBJ2-1 and V is TRBV12-5; 8 nucleotides agree with TRBD1. From germline, CDR1 is LGHNT and CDR2 FRNRAP. This CDR3 is 15 amino acids long. V lost 5 bases, J lost 6 bases, and 9 bases stayed unmatched. The CDR3 sequence is CASGLGTGGSNEQFF. The CDR3 region has the DNA TGTGCTAGTGGTCTCGGAACAGGGGGGTCCAATGAGCAGTTCTTC.

V usage is TRBV6-2 or TRBV6-3 and J usage is TRBJ2-4; 9 bases agree with TRBD2. The V segment lost 4 bases and the J segment 13 bases; nucleotides outside the gene matches: 5. The CDR3 has 12 amino acids. CDR1 and CDR2 from the germline V gene are MNHEY and SVGEGT. The CDR3 spells CASSSHTSGQYF. The CDR3 region has the DNA TGTGCCAGCAGTTCTCATACTAGCGGGCAGTACTTC.

This chain uses TRBV6-5 with TRBJ2-3; maybe TRBD1 (5 bases). The CDR3 consists of 14 residues. V lost 6 bases, J lost 4 bases, and 14 bases lay in between. In germline, CDR1 is MNHEY, CDR2 SVGAGI. CDR3 amino acids: CASRQGVGPDTQYF. In DNA, the CDR3 is TGTGCCAGCAGACAAGGAGTGGGGCCAGATACGCAGTATTTT.

J is TRBJ1-2 and V is TRBV5-1, with D possibly matching TRBD1 (5 bases). Germline CDR1 is SGHRS and CDR2 is YFSETQ. This CDR3 contains 14 residues. V was cut by 1 base and J by 6 bases, with 13 bases left in between. The CDR3 here is CASSLYQGLDGYTF. As DNA, the CDR3 is TGCGCCAGCAGCTTGTATCAGGGACTTGATGGCTACACCTTC.

This clone occurred once. The chain couples TRBV4-3 to TRBJ1-1; D is unclear. The CDR3 totals 15 residues. The germline V gene has CDR1 LGHNA and CDR2 YSLEER. The ends were cut back, 4 bases at V and 0 bases at J, with 12 bases in the middle. The CDR3 spells CASSLWEGLNTEAFF. The CDR3, as DNA: TGCGCCAGCAGCCTCTGGGAGGGCCTGAACACTGAAGCTTTCTTT.

The chain has TRBV6-5 and TRBJ2-5; 10 nucleotides match TRBD2. Germline V gives CDR1 MNHEY, CDR2 SVGAGI. Germline trimming cut 7 bases from V and 6 bases from J; bases unmatched to any gene: 11. The CDR3 has 15 amino acids. CDR3 residues: CASTWTGTSAQTQYF. As DNA, the CDR3 is TGTGCCAGCACCTGGACCGGGACTAGCGCACAGACCCAGTACTTC.

This chain connects TRBV28 to TRBJ2-2; TRBD1 matches 7 bases. Germline V gene data show CDR1 as MDHEN and CDR2 as SYDVKM. The CDR3 length is 15 residues. Unmatched junction bases numbered 3, after V lost 4 bases and J lost 1 base. The CDR3 bases are TGTGCCAGCAGTTCAGGACAGGTGAACACCGGGGAGCTGTTTTTT. Amino acid sequence: CASSSGQVNTGELFF.

The chain couples TRBV2 to TRBJ2-1; 9 bases match TRBD1. The ends lost 8 bases at V and 8 bases at J; junction bases unmatched: 10. Germline V gene lookup returns CDR1 SNHLY and CDR2 FYNNEI. The CDR3 has 14 amino acids. The CDR3 spells CASGLGTGLDEQFF. Written as DNA, the CDR3 is TGTGCCAGCGGCCTGGGGACAGGGCTCGATGAGCAGTTCTTC.

In this sample, this clone turned up a few times. The chain uses TRBV7-8 and TRBJ2-7; TRBD2 matches 7 bases. Germline V gene sequence: CDR1 SGHVS, CDR2 FQNEAQ. Trimming at V came to 5 bases and at J to 2 bases, leaving 3 bases not matched to a gene. The CDR3 contains 13 residues. CDR3 sequence (DNA): TGTGCCAGCAGCCGCGGGAGAACCTACGAGCAGTACTTC. It translates to CASSRGRTYEQYF.

This chain connects TRBV7-6 to TRBJ1-3, with D maybe TRBD1 (5 bases). The CDR3 contains 15 residues. The germline V gene has CDR1 SGHVS and CDR2 FNYEAQ. V dropped 5 bases and J dropped 3 bases, with 14 bases sitting between them. The CDR3 DNA follows: TGTGCCAGCAGCCTCAATCGGGGGGTTGGAAACACCATATATTTT. This codes for CASSLNRGVGNTIYF.

V and J are TRBV19 and TRBJ2-2, with TRBD1 matching over 8 bases. CDR3 length: 15 residues. The germline CDR1 and CDR2 sequences are LNHDA and SQIVND (reference sequence). With V trimmed by 5 bases and J by 1 base, 3 bases remained unmatched. The CDR3 protein is CASSVGQGNTGELFF. As DNA, the CDR3 is TGTGCCAGTAGTGTAGGACAGGGGAACACCGGGGAGCTGTTTTTT.

The rearrangement joins TRBV6-5 to TRBJ1-1; D is undetermined. The CDR3 runs 13 residues. V lost 7 bases and J lost 5, with 14 bases in between. Germline V gene data show CDR1 as MNHEY and CDR2 as SVGAGI. The CDR3: CASMAGRGTEAFF. CDR3 nucleotide sequence: TGTGCCAGCATGGCCGGCCGGGGTACTGAAGCTTTCTTT.

The chain is built from TRBV11-2 and TRBJ2-3, with D maybe TRBD2 (5 bases). The V gene lost 4 bases and the J gene lost 1 base, with 15 bases spanning the gap. The CDR3 has 16 residues. Germline-derived CDR1 and CDR2 are SGHAT and FQNNGV. CDR3 coding DNA: TGTGCCAGCAGCTCCCCCGAGGGTAGCGGCACAGATACGCAGTATTTT. Its translation is CASSSPEGSGTDTQYF.

V is TRBV6-2 or TRBV6-3 and J is TRBJ2-7; tentative D call: TRBD1 (6 bases). Trimming stripped 5 bases from V and 5 bases from J, with 16 bases between. This CDR3 has 14 residues. Germline V gene data show CDR1 as MNHEY and CDR2 as SVGEGT. CDR3 DNA sequence: TGTGCCAGCAGTGCCCGACAGGAAACGAACGAGCAGTACTTC. Translation gives CASSARQETNEQYF.